In this sample, the clone carrying this TCR beta chain turned up once. Antigen: not known. Trimming took 3 bases from V and 0 from J, leaving 5 bases between them. The CDR3 is made up of 13 amino acids. CDR1 and CDR2 (germline): MNHNS, SASEGT. This entry is derived from a study of radiation and T cells in renal cell carcinoma. Study-level findings and limits: Top tumor clonotypes rose in blood 2 weeks post-radiation, then contracted.

Sample time point: blood 4 weeks post-SBRT, at nephrectomy. Treatment in this sample: 15 Gy SBRT to primary tumor, nephrectomy 4 weeks later. Nephrectomy followed 15 Gy stereotactic body radiation by 4 weeks. Clear cell pathology was present in this patient's renal cell carcinoma. Using immunoSEQ multiplex PCR, the repertoire was profiled, and TCRdb retains in-frame clones only, with some absent. This sample has around 170,000 clones, with about 88% found just once. The sample was blood, taken from a patient whose treatment included radiotherapy and nephrectomy. The clonotype comes from a woman aged 45-60 years with renal cell carcinoma. V gene TRBV6-1 combines with J gene TRBJ1-1, with D hard to call. This CDR3 is CASSEAMNTEAFF. As DNA, the CDR3 is TGTGCCAGCAGTGAGGCCATGAACACTGAAGCTTTCTTT.